This entry is about one T cell receptor (beta chain). Antigen unknown. CD45RO-negative, CCR7-positively selected cells formed the naive CD8 fraction, excluding terminally differentiated effector memory CD45RA+ cells. Healthy and HIV-negative, the adult donors had no recent acute infections or vaccinations. This sample was included in a study of shared clonotypes between healthy human individuals. In replicate PCRs of sorted subsets, roughly 190 ng DNA, roughly 27,000 T cell genomes, was used. TCRdb's table, derived via immunoSEQ multiplex PCR, lists solely in-frame clones and lacks some. In the table there are about 2.1 million clones, 93% of which are singletons. Study-level results: With a handful of donors compared, about 5.2% of naive CD4 clonotypes were shared. Generally, naive subsets (rather than memory subsets) showed larger estimated richness.

The material sequenced was naive CD8+ T cells from PBMCs. This receptor was taken from a man younger than 30 in good health. Some clones in this sample may be carry-over from other donors' samples.

The CDR3 DNA reads as TGTGCCAGCACCGCTCCAGGGGGCTACGAGCAGTACTTC. Its protein is CASTAPGGYEQYF. The V gene is TRBV2, the J gene TRBJ2-7, with 7 bases aligning to TRBD1. The CDR3 covers 13 residues. The germline gives CDR1 SNHLY, CDR2 FYNNEI. Trimming at V came to 7 bases and at J to 3 bases, leaving 6 bases not matched to a gene.